The 7 T cell receptor beta chains below come from one sample, sequenced in a study of response to subunit inactivated influenza vaccine. Using its own MiXCR run on the RT-PCR reads, TCRdb lists one record per CDR3 protein. The sample gives more than 450,000 distinct CDR3 sequences, around 11% of which show up once; about 9.4% is in the top ten. The sample consisted of PBMCs from blood, taken on the day of vaccination. Receptors originate from a man in his fifties or sixties who received an inactivated influenza vaccine.

In this sample, this clonotype turned up a few times. The rearrangement uses TRBV29-1 and TRBJ2-7; D may be TRBD1 (5 bases). This CDR3 contains 13 residues. V was trimmed by 0 bases and J by 6 bases, leaving 12 bases between them. Germline CDR1 SQVTM, CDR2 ANQGSEA. CDR3 sequence: CSVEERWGLEQYF. CDR3 in DNA: TGCAGCGTTGAAGAAAGGTGGGGCCTCGAGCAGTACTTC.

In this sample, this clonotype turned up a few times. The chain combines TRBV20-1 with TRBJ2-5; 8 bases map to TRBD2. Germline CDR1 reads DFQATT; CDR2 reads SNEGSKA (reference sequence). The ends lost 5 bases at V and 1 base at J; junction bases unmatched: 6. This CDR3 is 14 amino acids long. CDR3 in DNA: TGCAGTGCTCCCCAAGCGGGAGCCCAAGAGACCCAGTACTTC. This translates into CSAPQAGAQETQYF.

This chain links TRBV6-5 with TRBJ2-3; 11 bases match TRBD2. The CDR3 sequence is 16 residues long. With V trimmed by 2 bases and J by 2 bases, 3 bases remained unmatched. CDR1 MNHEY and CDR2 SVGAGI come from the germline V gene. CDR3 sequence: CASSYRTSGYTDTQYF. In DNA form, the CDR3 reads TGTGCCAGCAGTTACCGGACTAGCGGGTACACAGATACGCAGTATTTT.

This chain uses TRBV12-3 or TRBV12-4 with TRBJ2-2, with a tentative D call TRBD1 (6 bases). The V gene lost 11 bases and the J gene lost 5 bases, with 33 bases spanning the gap. This CDR3 contains 19 residues. CDR3: CAFCFWLSAKKQGTGELFF. CDR3 bases: TGTGCCTTCTGTTTTTGGCTTTCTGCTAAGAAGCAGGGGACCGGGGAGCTGTTTTTT.

A few counts support this clonotype. V usage is TRBV5-5 and J usage is TRBJ2-2; D is unclear. The V end lost 6 bases, the J end lost 10 bases, and 19 bases lay between the germline ends. The CDR3 loop spans 14 amino acids. Germline values: CDR1 SGHKS, CDR2 YYEKEE (reference sequence). CDR3 DNA: TGTGCCAGCATGCCCTACTTCGGCAAAGAGGAGCTGTTTTTT. Protein product: CASMPYFGKEELFF.

The gene calls are TRBV12-3 or TRBV12-4 and TRBJ2-7, with TRBD2 matching over 7 bases. V trimming: 4 bases; J trimming: 1 base; junction bases outside the gene matches: 7. The CDR3 is 15 residues long. The CDR3 nucleotides read TGTGCCAGCAGTTCCCCGGGGGAGGGTTCCTACGAGCAGTACTTC. This codes for CASSSPGEGSYEQYF.

This clonotype was seen ten or more times. The chain carries TRBV5-1 and TRBJ1-1, with 9 bases matching TRBD1. The J segment lost 5 bases and the V segment lost 4 bases, leaving 6 bases of the junction unmatched. Germline loops: CDR1 SGHRS, CDR2 YFSETQ. The CDR3 has 14 residues. This CDR3 is CASSPGQGGTEAFF. The CDR3 DNA is TGCGCCAGCAGCCCGGGACAGGGTGGGACTGAAGCTTTCTTT.